This passage covers 29 T cell receptor beta chains from one sample sequenced in a study of T cell repertoires in cytomegalovirus infection. MiXCR, applied by TCRdb to the reads, yields one record per CDR3 protein. The sample includes a few hundred thousand distinct CDR3 sequences, 15% to 20% of them seen just once. Sequencing was performed on PBMCs. Receptors originate from a human donor in good health (CMV status not recorded). Some clones in this sample may be carry-over from other donors' samples.

This clonotype was picked up many times. V usage is TRBV4-2 and J usage is TRBJ1-1, with a tentative D call TRBD1 (5 bases). Germline V gene sequence: CDR1 LGHNA, CDR2 YNFKEQ. This CDR3 is built from 14 residues. V gave up 1 base and J gave up 6 bases, with 12 bases separating them. The CDR3 DNA follows: TGTGCCAGCAGCCAAGCAGGGAAGGACCCTGAAGCTTTCTTT. Protein: CASSQAGKDPEAFF.

This clonotype showed up many times. V and J are TRBV7-2 and TRBJ2-5; 12 nucleotides agree with TRBD2. V gave up 3 bases and J gave up 4 bases; unmatched junction bases: 3. This CDR3 has 15 residues. The germline V gene encodes CDR1 SGHTA and CDR2 FQGNSA. The CDR3 DNA sequence: TGTGCCAGCAGCTTGACTAGCGGGAGTGGAGAGACCCAGTACTTC. This codes for CASSLTSGSGETQYF.

This clonotype was recorded many times. This sequence joins TRBV7-8 and TRBJ2-1; D gene uncertain. This CDR3 spans 15 amino acids. The V gene lost 5 bases and the J gene lost 0 bases, with 11 bases spanning the gap. Germline V gene data show CDR1 as SGHVS and CDR2 as FQNEAQ. CDR3 region: CASSTPYSSYNEQFF. The CDR3 DNA follows: TGTGCCAGCAGCACCCCGTATAGCTCCTACAATGAGCAGTTCTTC.

This clonotype was seen only a few times. The chain employs TRBV7-2 and TRBJ2-5; possibly TRBD2 for D (6 bases). The V and J ends lost 5 bases and 2 bases respectively, with 12 bases between them. CDR1 and CDR2 (germline): SGHTA, FQGNSA. The CDR3 is 14 amino acids. In DNA, the CDR3 is TGTGCCAGCAGCATGATACTAGCACAAGAGACCCAGTACTTC. Protein product: CASSMILAQETQYF.

This clonotype appeared a few times. V gene TRBV20-1 combines with J gene TRBJ1-5; 8 positions agree with TRBD1. Germline V gives CDR1 DFQATT, CDR2 SNEGSKA (reference sequence). This CDR3 comprises 14 residues. With 5 bases clipped from V and 3 bases from J, the junction kept 6 bases outside the gene matches. DNA for the CDR3: TGCAGTGCTCAGGACAGGGCAATCAATCAGCCCCAGCATTTT. Residues: CSAQDRAINQPQHF.

The chain couples TRBV28 to TRBJ2-3, with D perhaps matching TRBD1 or TRBD2 (6 bases each). With 11 bases removed from V and 2 bases from J, the gap between germline ends came to 14 bases. This CDR3 region has 13 residues. The germline V gene encodes CDR1 MDHEN and CDR2 SYDVKM. CDR3 coding DNA: TGTGCCGCTAGAGGGGGGCACACAGATACGCAGTATTTT. Residues: CAARGGHTDTQYF.

This clonotype occurred a few times. The rearrangement uses TRBV6-6 and TRBJ2-7, with 8 bases matching TRBD2. Germline V CDR1 and CDR2: MNHNY, SVGAGI (reference sequence). V lost 10 bases to trimming and J lost 2 bases; unmatched junction nucleotides: 1. This CDR3 spans 11 amino acids. The CDR3 DNA reads as TGTGCCACGGGAGGGCCCTACGAGCAGTACTTC. This sequence encodes CATGGPYEQYF.

This clonotype is deemed medium-sized. The gene calls are TRBV27 and TRBJ2-7; 9 nucleotides line up with TRBD1. CDR1 and CDR2 from the germline V gene are MNHEY and SMNVEV (reference sequence). V lost 5 bases, J lost 3 bases, and 5 bases stayed unmatched. CDR3 length: 14 amino acids. CDR3: CASSLQGANYEQYF. DNA for the CDR3: TGTGCCAGCAGTCTACAGGGGGCGAACTACGAGCAGTACTTC.

The V call is TRBV7-9, the J call TRBJ2-5; perhaps TRBD2 as D (6 bases). Germline CDR1 SEHNR, CDR2 FQNEAQ (reference sequence). Trimming pared 1 base from V and 4 bases from J, leaving 13 bases between. This CDR3 contains 15 residues. The CDR3 region is CASSLGAGSGETQYF. For the CDR3, the DNA is TGTGCCAGCAGCTTAGGGGCCGGGAGTGGAGAGACCCAGTACTTC.

The CDR3, as DNA: TGTGCCAGCAGTGAAGAAACAGGGACAAAAAACATTCAGTACTTC. Protein sequence: CASSEETGTKNIQYF. The chain uses TRBV27 and TRBJ2-4, with D perhaps matching TRBD1 (6 bases). V was pared by 5 bases and J by 4 bases, with 15 bases between. CDR1 and CDR2 (germline): MNHEY, SMNVEV (reference sequence). This CDR3 comprises 15 residues.

This clonotype showed up many times. V usage is TRBV7-2 and J usage is TRBJ2-3; D call uncertain. The CDR3 covers 13 residues. CDR1 and CDR2 (germline): SGHTA, FQGNSA. V was pared by 3 bases and J by 5 bases, with 9 bases between. CDR3 sequence: CASSFRTQDTQYF. DNA of the CDR3: TGTGCCAGCAGCTTCCGTACCCAAGATACGCAGTATTTT.

This clonotype was observed many times. The genes are TRBV7-9 and TRBJ1-1; 8 bases are a match to TRBD1. From germline, CDR1 is SEHNR and CDR2 FQNEAQ (reference sequence). This CDR3 region has 16 residues. Germline trimming cut 2 bases from V and 2 bases from J; bases unmatched to any gene: 7. In DNA, the CDR3 is TGTGCCAGCAGCTTACCCTTAACAGGGGGTAACACTGAAGCTTTCTTT. Amino acid sequence: CASSLPLTGGNTEAFF.

The chain employs TRBV4-1 and TRBJ2-1, with TRBD2 matching over 10 bases. V was clipped by 3 bases and J by 7 bases; unmatched bases: 9. The germline V gene has CDR1 MGHRA and CDR2 YSYEKL. This CDR3 spans 16 amino acids. CDR3 protein: CASSQEAGGPLNEQFF. CDR3 bases: TGCGCCAGCAGCCAGGAAGCGGGAGGGCCGCTTAATGAGCAGTTCTTC.

This clonotype was detected only a few times. The rearrangement links TRBV27 to TRBJ2-5; D possibly corresponds to TRBD2 (7 bases). This CDR3 has 17 residues. CDR1 and CDR2 from the germline V gene are MNHEY and SMNVEV (reference sequence). V was cut by 0 bases and J by 4 bases, with 18 bases left in between. CDR3 sequence (DNA): TGTGCCAGCAGTTTATCATTCGGGGGGCCTTTTGGAGAGACCCAGTACTTC. As protein: CASSLSFGGPFGETQYF.

This chain joins TRBV29-1 and TRBJ2-7; a possible D gene is TRBD2 (6 bases). V lost 6 bases and J 3 bases, leaving 15 bases between the germline ends. CDR3 length equals 13 residues. In germline, CDR1 is SQVTM, CDR2 ANQGSEA. The CDR3 DNA sequence: TGCAGCGTCGAACGCGGGGACGGCTACGAGCAGTACTTC. It is translated as CSVERGDGYEQYF.

In its sample, this clonotype was seen a few times. This chain joins TRBV20-1 and TRBJ2-5; no clear D gene. V was pared by 3 bases and J by 8 bases, with 22 bases between. Germline V lookup: CDR1 DFQATT, CDR2 SNEGSKA (reference sequence). The CDR3 consists of 15 residues. Here the CDR3 reads CSASHTRTQEGTQYF. CDR3 sequence (DNA): TGCAGTGCTAGCCACACCCGAACACAAGAAGGAACCCAGTACTTC.

This clonotype has only a few counts. V gene TRBV12-3 or TRBV12-4 combines with J gene TRBJ2-5; tentatively, D is TRBD1 or TRBD2 (5 bases each). V gave up 1 base and J gave up 6 bases, with 6 bases separating them. The CDR3 contains 12 residues. The DNA of the CDR3 is TGTGCCAGCAGTTTAGGGGGACAGACCCAGTACTTC. This sequence encodes CASSLGGQTQYF.

This chain joins TRBV7-2 and TRBJ2-3; TRBD2 might be the D (6 bases). Trimming cost V 5 bases and J 2 bases, with 11 bases left between them. Per the germline V gene, CDR1 is SGHTA and CDR2 is FQGNSA. There are 14 residues in the CDR3. CDR3 sequence reads: CASSRGSDTDTQYF. In DNA form, the CDR3 reads TGTGCCAGCAGCCGGGGGTCTGACACAGATACGCAGTATTTT.

The table lists this clonotype with a count of one. The chain is built from TRBV12-3 or TRBV12-4 and TRBJ2-5; D tentatively reads TRBD1 or TRBD2 (5 bases each). There are 13 residues in the CDR3. V gave up 1 base and J gave up 7 bases, with 10 bases separating them. CDR3: CASSLGGAGTQYF. CDR3 DNA sequence: TGTGCCAGCAGTTTAGGGGGCGCGGGGACCCAGTACTTC.

In its sample, this clonotype was seen a few times. The rearrangement joins TRBV5-1 to TRBJ1-5; D is undetermined. This CDR3 spans 15 amino acids. Per the germline V gene, CDR1 is SGHRS and CDR2 is YFSETQ. Trimming pared 0 bases from V and 5 bases from J, leaving 12 bases between. CDR3 amino acids: CASSLGPHKDQPQHF. The CDR3 region has the DNA TGCGCCAGCAGCTTGGGTCCTCACAAGGATCAGCCCCAGCATTTT. The variable domain in full, completed from reference TRBV5-1 and TRBJ1-5, reads KAGVTQTPRYLIKTRGQQVTLSCSPISGHRSVSWYQQTPGQGLQFLFEYFSETQRNKGNFPGRFSGRQFSNSRSEMNVSTLELGDSALYLCASSLGPHKDQPQHFGDGTRLSIL.

This chain connects TRBV20-1 to TRBJ2-1; D may be TRBD1 (6 bases). This CDR3 is 14 amino acids long. V dropped 3 bases and J dropped 8 bases, with 17 bases sitting between them. Germline V gene sequence: CDR1 DFQATT, CDR2 SNEGSKA (reference sequence). CDR3 amino acids: CSASGAGAGDEQFF. In DNA, the CDR3 is TGCAGTGCTAGTGGGGCAGGGGCAGGCGATGAGCAGTTCTTC.

V usage is TRBV19 and J usage is TRBJ1-2, with D hard to call. CDR3 length: 13 residues. Germline V CDR1 and CDR2: LNHDA, SQIVND (reference sequence). The V and J ends lost 1 base and 3 bases respectively, with 6 bases between them. CDR3 bases: TGTGCCAGTAGTATAGGTGGACACTATGGCTACACCTTC. It encodes CASSIGGHYGYTF.

This chain uses TRBV20-1 with TRBJ1-5; no firm D call. Germline V gene lookup returns CDR1 DFQATT and CDR2 SNEGSKA (reference sequence). Trimming left V 1 base short and J 7 bases short, with 14 bases between. The CDR3 is made up of 14 amino acids. The CDR3 DNA follows: TGCAGTGCTAGAGGTTCGGCAGCGCGACAGCCCCAGCATTTT. This sequence encodes CSARGSAARQPQHF.

This clonotype was picked up many times. V is TRBV28 and J is TRBJ1-2, with unresolved D. Trimming stripped 6 bases from V and 5 bases from J, with 10 bases between. The CDR3 sequence is 12 residues long. Germline CDR1 and CDR2: MDHEN and SYDVKM. CDR3 sequence reads: CASRAIEYGYTF. In DNA, the CDR3 is TGTGCCAGCAGGGCCATCGAGTATGGCTACACCTTC.

This clonotype has at least ten counts. The J gene is TRBJ2-3, the V gene TRBV19; TRBD2 is a possible D gene (5 bases). This CDR3 is 18 amino acids long. Looked up from germline, CDR1 is LNHDA and CDR2 is SQIVND (reference sequence). The V end was cut by 5 bases, the J end by 0 bases, with 21 bases between. CDR3: CASSGFLSGTPSTDTQYF. The CDR3 nucleotides read TGTGCCAGTAGTGGGTTTCTGAGCGGAACCCCTAGCACAGATACGCAGTATTTT.

Only a few counts were recorded for this clonotype. This chain joins TRBV18 and TRBJ2-5, with unresolved D. V shed 3 bases and J shed 6 bases, with 8 bases lying between them. This CDR3 has 12 amino acids. Germline CDR1 KGHSH, CDR2 LQKENI. CDR3 sequence (DNA): TGTGCCAGCTCACCTAACTTGCAGACCCAGTACTTC. Translating it yields CASSPNLQTQYF.

Ten or more counts support this clonotype. The J gene is TRBJ1-1, the V gene TRBV7-9; D is perhaps TRBD1 (5 bases). The germline V gene encodes CDR1 SEHNR and CDR2 FQNEAQ (reference sequence). The CDR3 runs 15 residues. Trimming removed 5 bases from V and 5 bases from J, with 18 bases in between. The CDR3, as DNA: TGTGCCAGCAGCCCTAACCAGGGAAGGGATACTGAAGCTTTCTTT. As protein: CASSPNQGRDTEAFF.

The rearrangement uses TRBV6-2 or TRBV6-3 and TRBJ2-7, with D perhaps given as TRBD1 or TRBD2 (5 bases each). V was trimmed by 2 bases and J by 0 bases, leaving 14 bases between them. Per germline, CDR1 MNHEY and CDR2 SVGEGT. The CDR3 has 16 residues. In nucleotides, the CDR3 is TGTGCCAGCAGTTACAAGAGGGGAAGTAACTCCTACGAGCAGTACTTC. Protein product: CASSYKRGSNSYEQYF.

This clonotype has only a few counts. This chain uses TRBV19 with TRBJ1-1, with 7 positions matching TRBD1. The V gene's germline CDR1 is LNHDA and CDR2 SQIVND (reference sequence). This CDR3 has 15 amino acids. V lost 5 bases and J lost 1; bases outside the gene matches: 7. The CDR3 sequence is CASSESTGTNTEAFF. CDR3 DNA: TGTGCCAGTAGTGAATCGACAGGGACGAACACTGAAGCTTTCTTT.